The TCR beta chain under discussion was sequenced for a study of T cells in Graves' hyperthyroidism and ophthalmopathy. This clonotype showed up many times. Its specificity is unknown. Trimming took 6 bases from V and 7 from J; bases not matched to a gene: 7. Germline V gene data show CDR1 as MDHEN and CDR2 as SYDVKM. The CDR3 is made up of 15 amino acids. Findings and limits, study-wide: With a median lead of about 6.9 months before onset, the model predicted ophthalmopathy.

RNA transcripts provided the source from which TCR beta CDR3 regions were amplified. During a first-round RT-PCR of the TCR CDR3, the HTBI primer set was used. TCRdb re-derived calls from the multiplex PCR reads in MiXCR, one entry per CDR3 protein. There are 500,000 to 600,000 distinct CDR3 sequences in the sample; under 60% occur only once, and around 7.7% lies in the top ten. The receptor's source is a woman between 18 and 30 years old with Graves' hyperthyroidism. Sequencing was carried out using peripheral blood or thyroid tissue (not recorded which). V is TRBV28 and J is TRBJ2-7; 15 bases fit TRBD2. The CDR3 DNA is TGTGCCAGCAGCTGGACTAGCGGGAGGGCCTTTGAGCAGTACTTC. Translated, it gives CASSWTSGRAFEQYF.